This is a list of T cell receptor beta chains from one sample in a study of blood T cell repertoires in COVID-19. Repertoires were generated with immunoSEQ multiplex PCR, while TCRdb's copy carries only in-frame clones and drops some. The table includes hundreds of thousands of clones, 80% to 90% detected once. The sample consisted of peripheral blood. The receptors were gathered from a woman aged 25 to 39 with active or convalescent COVID-19. Each CDR3 is given with its conserved first and last residue. The D gene is left open where the match is weak. Clone size is shown for a subset of rows, as once, few, many or a class of expanded clone.

TRBJ1-1 . 12 . TRBV6-5 CASREGGGEAFF TGTGCCAGCAGAGAGGGAGGGGGTGAAGCTTTCTTT
TRBJ2-7 . 16 TRBD2 TRBV5-4 CASSLLASGSGNEQYF TGTGCCAGCAGCTTGTTGGCTAGCGGGAGTGGGAACGAGCAGTACTTC
TRBJ1-4 . 16 . TRBV5-4 CASSVTSGEANEKLFF TGTGCCAGCAGCGTAACCTCAGGGGAAGCTAATGAAAAACTGTTTTTT
TRBJ1-2 . 14 TRBD1 TRBV6-5 CASSRGPYNYGYTF TGTGCCAGCAGTAGGGGGCCTTATAACTATGGCTACACCTTC
TRBJ2-7 . 15 TRBD2 TRBV4-1 CASSQGLAGEQEQYF TGCGCCAGCAGCCAAGGACTAGCGGGAGAGCAAGAGCAGTACTTC
TRBJ2-2 . 16 TRBD2 TRBV6-1 CASSGVAGANTGELFF TGTGCCAGCAGTGGGGTAGCGGGCGCGAACACCGGGGAGCTGTTTTTT
TRBJ2-2 . 18 TRBD1 TRBV29-1 CSSKSRQGISRMAGELFF TGCAGCTCTAAGAGCAGACAGGGGATATCACGAATGGCCGGGGAGCTGTTTTTT
TRBJ2-3 few 14 TRBD2 TRBV5-4 CASSFSGSADTQYF TGTGCCAGCAGCTTTAGCGGGAGCGCAGATACGCAGTATTTT
TRBJ2-1 . 15 TRBD2 TRBV7-8 CASSSGLAGDNEQFF TGTGCCAGCAGCTCGGGACTAGCGGGAGACAATGAGCAGTTCTTC
TRBJ1-5 . 15 . TRBV28 CASSLAQGGNQPQHF TGTGCCAGCAGTTTAGCACAGGGCGGCAATCAGCCCCAGCATTTT
TRBJ2-3 . 12 . TRBV29-1 CSVGLAGDTQYF TGCAGCGTTGGGCTAGCCGGAGATACGCAGTATTTT
TRBJ2-3 once 16 . TRBV5-1 CASSLAGVLLTDTQYF TGCGCCAGCAGCTTGGCCGGGGTCCTTCTCACAGATACGCAGTATTTT
TRBJ1-6 . 15 . TRBV6-5 CASSSSARGGSPLHF TGTGCCAGCAGTTCATCGGCAAGGGGGGGGTCACCCCTCCACTTT
TRBJ1-2 . 12 . TRBV5-6 CASSFQNYGYTF TGTGCCAGCAGCTTTCAGAACTATGGCTACACCTTC
TRBJ2-2 . 15 TRBD2 TRBV2 CASSELAGDTGELFF TGTGCCAGCAGTGAGCTAGCGGGAGACACCGGGGAGCTGTTTTTT
TRBJ1-1 . 15 . TRBV4-1 CASSQDNRGNTEAFF TGCGCCAGCAGCCAAGATAATCGAGGGAACACTGAAGCTTTCTTT
TRBJ1-1 . 13 . TRBV18 CASSSTQNTEAFF TGTGCCAGCTCATCAACACAGAACACTGAAGCTTTCTTT
TRBJ2-1 . 16 TRBD1 TRBV10-2 CASSEAGTVLSHEQFF TGCGCCAGCAGTGAGGCCGGGACAGTTTTGTCTCATGAGCAGTTCTTC
TRBJ2-5 . 16 TRBD2 TRBV5-4 CASSLGTSGLQETQYF TGTGCCAGCAGCTTGGGGACTAGCGGGCTACAAGAGACCCAGTACTTC
TRBJ1-1 . 15 . TRBV5-1 CASSLGGPVKPEAFF TGCGCCAGCAGCCTGGGTGGGCCCGTTAAGCCTGAAGCTTTCTTT
TRBJ2-7 . 17 TRBD1 TRBV5-5 CASSQRTGDPLPYEQYF TGTGCCAGCAGCCAGCGGACAGGGGACCCTCTACCCTACGAGCAGTACTTC
TRBJ1-6 . 15 . TRBV2 CASSERRTEYSPLHF TGTGCCAGCAGTGAACGCCGGACAGAGTATTCACCCCTCCACTTT
TRBJ2-1 . 16 TRBD2 TRBV4-1 CASSQVLGTSYNEQFF TGCGCCAGCAGCCAAGTCCTAGGGACTAGCTACAATGAGCAGTTCTTC
TRBJ2-3 . 15 TRBD1 TRBV5-1 CASSHRDRGSDTQYF TGCGCCAGCAGCCATAGGGACAGGGGGTCAGATACGCAGTATTTT
TRBJ2-7 . 13 . TRBV6-6 CASSYRLGLEQYF TGTGCCAGCAGTTACCGATTGGGGCTGGAGCAGTACTTC